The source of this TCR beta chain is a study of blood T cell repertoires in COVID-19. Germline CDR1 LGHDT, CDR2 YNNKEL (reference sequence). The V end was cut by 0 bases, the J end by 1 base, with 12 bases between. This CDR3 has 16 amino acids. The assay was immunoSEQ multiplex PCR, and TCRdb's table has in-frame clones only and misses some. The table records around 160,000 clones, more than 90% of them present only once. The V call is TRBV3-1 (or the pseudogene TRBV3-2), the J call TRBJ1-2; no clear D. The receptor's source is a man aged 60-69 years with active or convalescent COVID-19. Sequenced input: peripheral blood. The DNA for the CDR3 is TGTGCCAGCAGCCAAGATCTGAGGAACCTTAACTATGGCTACACCTTC. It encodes CASSQDLRNLNYGYTF.